Each of the 13 T cell receptor beta chains below was sequenced from the same sample in a study of cytomegalovirus exposure and HLA in healthy donors. PCR employed 60 Vbeta and 13 Jbeta primers. Assay: immunoSEQ multiplex PCR; the TCRdb copy retains only in-frame clones and omits some. The table records around 94,000 clones, roughly 78% of them present only once. The sequenced sample consisted of PBMCs. The source of these receptors is a male donor in good health and CMV-seropositive.

This clone was seen a single time. This chain joins TRBV5-4 and TRBJ1-2, with 8 bases aligning to TRBD1. Germline-derived CDR1 and CDR2 are SGHNT and YYREEE (reference sequence). The CDR3 length is 13 residues. The J segment lost 5 bases and the V segment lost 2 bases, leaving 2 bases of the junction unmatched. The CDR3, as DNA: TGTGCCAGCAGCTTCAGACAGGGGTATGGCTACACCTTC. Translated: CASSFRQGYGYTF.

This clone turned up a few times. The genes are TRBV7-9 and TRBJ2-7; the match to TRBD1 covers 8 bases. The CDR3 runs to 15 residues. Germline V lookup: CDR1 SEHNR, CDR2 FQNEAQ (reference sequence). V was pared by 5 bases and J by 2 bases, with 8 bases of the junction left unmatched. CDR3 in amino acids: CASSTTGTGPYEQYF. The CDR3 nucleotides read TGTGCCAGCAGCACCACCGGGACAGGTCCCTACGAGCAGTACTTC.

The gene calls are TRBV5-5 and TRBJ1-4; TRBD1 matches 7 bases. V gave up 3 bases and J gave up 4 bases; unmatched junction bases: 3. The CDR3 extends over 14 amino acids. Germline values: CDR1 SGHKS, CDR2 YYEKEE (reference sequence). The chain's CDR3 is CASSWGQSNEKLFF. CDR3 DNA: TGTGCCAGCAGCTGGGGACAGAGTAATGAAAAACTGTTTTTT.

V is TRBV28 and J is TRBJ2-1, with D possibly TRBD1 on 5 matching bases. V lost 4 bases to trimming and J lost 2 bases, with 6 bases between them. The CDR3 has 13 amino acids. Germline assignment: CDR1 MDHEN and CDR2 SYDVKM. The CDR3 DNA reads as TGTGCCAGCAGTTGGGGCACCTACAATGAGCAGTTCTTC. Protein product: CASSWGTYNEQFF.

The chain is built from TRBV19 and TRBJ2-3; the D is unclear. V gave up 6 bases and J gave up 5 bases, with 6 bases separating them. Germline V CDR1 and CDR2: LNHDA, SQIVND (reference sequence). This CDR3 has 11 residues. The CDR3 nucleotides read TGTGCCAGTAGCAGCGTAGATACGCAGTATTTT. This codes for CASSSVDTQYF.

This chain connects TRBV5-4 to TRBJ1-4; TRBD1 matches at 9 bases. Germline CDR1 is SGHNT and CDR2 is YYREEE (reference sequence). The CDR3 length is 15 residues. The J segment lost 7 bases and the V segment lost 5 bases, leaving 9 bases of the junction unmatched. The CDR3 region is CASSREQGAGEKLFF. CDR3 in DNA: TGTGCCAGCAGTCGAGAACAGGGGGCGGGTGAAAAACTGTTTTTT.

In this sample, this clone turned up a few times. The rearrangement links TRBV11-2 to TRBJ2-1; the match to TRBD2 covers 8 bases. CDR1 and CDR2 from the germline V gene are SGHAT and FQNNGV. V lost 7 bases and J lost 7; bases outside the gene matches: 9. The CDR3 is 14 amino acids. This chain's CDR3 is CASTSGLGLNEQFF. CDR3 DNA: TGTGCCAGCACCTCGGGACTAGGTCTTAATGAGCAGTTCTTC.

The rearrangement uses TRBV29-1 and TRBJ2-2; D unclear. V was trimmed by 4 bases and J by 1 base, leaving 4 bases between them. This CDR3 comprises 12 residues. The germline gives CDR1 SQVTM, CDR2 ANQGSEA. CDR3 amino acids: CSVVKNTGELFF. DNA for the CDR3: TGCAGCGTTGTCAAGAACACCGGGGAGCTGTTTTTT.

The DNA of the CDR3 is TGTGCCAGCAGCGCGGGGACAGGGCCCTTCTACGAGCAGTACTTC. Protein sequence: CASSAGTGPFYEQYF. The V and J genes are TRBV7-3 and TRBJ2-7; TRBD1 matches 9 bases. V shed 5 bases, J shed 3 bases, and the junction held 8 bases outside the gene matches. The CDR3 has 15 amino acids. CDR1 is SGHTA and CDR2 is FQGTGA in the germline V gene.

This chain uses TRBV7-8 with TRBJ1-2; D not certain. Deletions cut 5 bases from V and 4 bases from J, with 23 bases between. The CDR3 runs 17 residues. From germline, CDR1 is SGHVS and CDR2 FQNEAQ. The DNA of the CDR3 is TGTGCCAGCAGCCCTCAAATCAGTCCCCAGGCGGGCTATGGCTACACCTTC. Amino acids: CASSPQISPQAGYGYTF.

V is TRBV27 and J is TRBJ2-3, with D unclear. There are 15 residues in the CDR3. The V end was cut by 2 bases, the J end by 1 base, with 10 bases between. The V gene's germline CDR1 is MNHEY and CDR2 SMNVEV (reference sequence). This chain's CDR3 is CASSLGAPRTDTQYF. The CDR3 region has the DNA TGTGCCAGCAGTTTAGGAGCCCCCCGCACAGATACGCAGTATTTT.

The gene calls are TRBV19 and TRBJ2-1; no clear D. The CDR3 consists of 14 residues. Between the trimmed V and J ends, which lost 6 bases and 0 bases, there was a span of 9 bases. Germline V gene lookup returns CDR1 LNHDA and CDR2 SQIVND (reference sequence). The CDR3 spells CASSPRHSYNEQFF. As DNA, the CDR3 is TGTGCCAGTAGCCCCAGACACTCCTACAATGAGCAGTTCTTC.

This clone was seen only a few times. The V and J genes are TRBV5-6 and TRBJ2-5; 9 bases are shared with TRBD1. Per germline, CDR1 SGHDT and CDR2 YYEEEE. The CDR3 has 15 amino acids. V dropped 2 bases and J dropped 5; count of bases not matched to a gene: 7. The CDR3 loop reads CASSLQGARVETQYF. CDR3 in DNA: TGTGCCAGCAGCTTACAGGGGGCCCGAGTTGAGACCCAGTACTTC.